Listed here are 18 T cell receptor beta chains from one sample, sequenced in a study of cytomegalovirus exposure and HLA in healthy donors. Primers for the PCR totalled 60 Vbeta and 13 Jbeta. Libraries were prepared by immunoSEQ multiplex PCR; TCRdb keeps only in-frame clonotypes and omits some of them. The data show about 180,000 clones, around three quarters seen once. Specimen: PBMCs. These receptors were collected from a man in his forties in good health and CMV-seronegative.

The rearrangement uses TRBV12-5 and TRBJ2-6; D is ambiguous. CDR3 length: 13 amino acids. From germline, CDR1 is LGHNT and CDR2 FRNRAP. With 7 bases removed from V and 1 base from J, the gap between germline ends came to 5 bases. CDR3 nucleotides: TGTGCTAGTGCGAGATCTGGGGCCAACGTCCTGACTTTC. Residues: CASARSGANVLTF.

The genes are TRBV6-5 and TRBJ2-2; 7 bases match TRBD1. CDR1 and CDR2 (germline): MNHEY, SVGAGI. V shed 10 bases and J 7 bases; nucleotides not matched to a gene: 15. The CDR3 consists of 15 residues. The CDR3, as DNA: TGTGCCACCAAATCGACAGGGAGTGGTATCGGGGAGCTGTTTTTT. Amino acids: CATKSTGSGIGELFF.

This chain connects TRBV5-1 to TRBJ2-2, with D tentatively TRBD1 (6 bases). This CDR3 region has 16 residues. Trimming cost V 2 bases and J 7 bases, with 18 bases left between them. Germline V gene data show CDR1 as SGHRS and CDR2 as YFSETQ. In DNA form, the CDR3 reads TGCGCCAGCAGCTTAGAAGGGACAAACTTGGGCGGGGAGCTGTTTTTT. Its translation is CASSLEGTNLGGELFF.

This clone was counted only a few times. The chain links TRBV5-6 to TRBJ1-5; TRBD1 might be the D (5 bases). The V end lost 5 bases, the J end lost 0 bases, and 18 bases lay between the germline ends. The CDR3 is 17 residues long. Germline CDR1 SGHDT, CDR2 YYEEEE. The CDR3 spells CASSSNGGDPSNQPQHF. For the CDR3, the DNA is TGTGCCAGCAGTTCTAACGGCGGGGACCCTAGCAATCAGCCCCAGCATTTT.

The V and J genes are TRBV27 and TRBJ1-5; D is ambiguous. The V gene lost 1 base and the J gene lost 10 bases, with 8 bases spanning the gap. This CDR3 contains 12 residues. Germline assignment: CDR1 MNHEY and CDR2 SMNVEV (reference sequence). The DNA for the CDR3 is TGTGCCAGCAGTTTATTGGGAGGTCCCCAGCATTTT. Protein product: CASSLLGGPQHF.

This clone has just a few counts. The chain carries TRBV14 and TRBJ1-2, with unresolved D. V shed 4 bases and J shed 1 base, with 10 bases lying between them. Germline values: CDR1 SGHDN, CDR2 FVKESK. The CDR3 length is 14 residues. In DNA, the CDR3 is TGTGCCAGCAGCCCGGGTATGCGTAACTATGGCTACACCTTC. This translates into CASSPGMRNYGYTF.

The V gene is TRBV7-2, the J gene TRBJ2-7; D is uncertain. The CDR3 length is 14 residues. The germline V gene encodes CDR1 SGHTA and CDR2 FQGNSA. V shed 1 base and J shed 3 bases, with 10 bases lying between them. The CDR3: CASSLDNIVYEQYF. The CDR3 DNA reads TGTGCCAGCAGCTTAGATAACATCGTCTACGAGCAGTACTTC.

This chain uses TRBV7-9 with TRBJ2-1; possibly TRBD1 for D (5 bases). Between the trimmed V and J ends, which lost 5 bases and 10 bases, there was a span of 18 bases. CDR3 length equals 14 residues. Germline loops: CDR1 SEHNR, CDR2 FQNEAQ (reference sequence). This CDR3 reads CASSGQGFLGEQFF. The CDR3 DNA reads as TGTGCCAGCAGCGGGCAGGGATTTTTAGGAGAGCAGTTCTTC.

J is TRBJ1-3 and V is TRBV11-3; no reliable D call. V was pared by 4 bases and J by 16 bases, with 11 bases between. Germline V gene data show CDR1 as SGHNT and CDR2 as YENEEA. This CDR3 comprises 10 residues. The CDR3 region has the DNA TGTGCCAGCAGCTCTCGATCTAAGTATTTT. Translation gives CASSSRSKYF.

The CDR3 DNA follows: TGCGCCAGCAGCCAATCAACAGGATTCCAGCCCCAGCATTTT. Translation: CASSQSTGFQPQHF. The chain is built from TRBV4-1 and TRBJ1-5, with D tentatively TRBD1 (5 bases). The CDR3 covers 14 residues. Germline V gives CDR1 MGHRA, CDR2 YSYEKL. The V gene lost 2 bases and the J gene lost 7 bases, with 12 bases spanning the gap.

The chain couples TRBV7-2 to TRBJ2-5; D might be TRBD2 (7 bases). The CDR3 has 14 residues. In germline, CDR1 is SGHTA, CDR2 FQGNSA. The V gene lost 4 bases and the J gene lost 11 bases, with 20 bases spanning the gap. The CDR3 protein is CASSWGGLGTGQYF. The CDR3 DNA follows: TGTGCCAGCAGCTGGGGGGGGCTGGGAACGGGGCAGTACTTC.

This chain links TRBV6-5 with TRBJ2-5; maybe TRBD2 (5 bases). Germline-derived CDR1 and CDR2 are MNHEY and SVGAGI. V shed 7 bases and J shed 1 base, with 13 bases lying between them. The CDR3 sequence is 14 residues long. The CDR3 loop reads CASTDKTTQETQYF. The DNA of the CDR3 is TGTGCCAGCACCGACAAGACTACCCAAGAGACCCAGTACTTC.

The V and J genes are TRBV5-1 and TRBJ1-2, with D maybe TRBD1 (5 bases). This CDR3 comprises 13 residues. V dropped 5 bases and J dropped 5 bases, with 13 bases sitting between them. CDR1 SGHRS and CDR2 YFSETQ come from the germline V gene. The CDR3 protein is CASSEQGGYGYTF. CDR3 coding DNA: TGCGCCAGCAGTGAGCAGGGCGGATATGGCTACACCTTC.

This rearrangement joins TRBV27 to TRBJ2-7, with 11 positions matching TRBD2. The CDR3 covers 13 residues. The germline V gene encodes CDR1 MNHEY and CDR2 SMNVEV (reference sequence). After removal of 7 bases from V and 3 bases from J, the junction contained 2 bases not matched to a gene. CDR3 region: CASKGLADYEQYF. CDR3 DNA sequence: TGTGCCAGCAAGGGACTAGCGGACTACGAGCAGTACTTC.

This clone showed up just once. The chain is built from TRBV7-2 and TRBJ1-1, with D possibly matching TRBD1 (5 bases). Germline CDR1 is SGHTA and CDR2 is FQGNSA. Trimming shortened V by 0 bases and J by 6 bases, and 20 bases separated the two germline ends. This CDR3 comprises 17 residues. CDR3 in amino acids: CASSLASGVRGTSEAFF. The CDR3 DNA sequence: TGTGCCAGCAGCTTAGCGTCGGGCGTGCGGGGCACCTCTGAAGCTTTCTTT.

This chain connects TRBV30 to TRBJ1-2; 8 bases agree with TRBD1. The V segment lost 1 base and the J segment 6 bases; nucleotides outside the gene matches: 4. Germline V CDR1 and CDR2: GTSNPN, SVGIG (reference sequence). This CDR3 spans 13 amino acids. The CDR3 DNA is TGTGCCTGGAGTGACGGGACAGGAGATGGCTACACCTTC. Translating gives CAWSDGTGDGYTF.

The V and J genes are TRBV5-1 and TRBJ1-3; 8 positions agree with TRBD1. V lost 4 bases to trimming and J lost 2 bases; unmatched junction nucleotides: 5. CDR1 and CDR2 (germline): SGHRS, YFSETQ. This CDR3 spans 15 amino acids. CDR3 nucleotides: TGCGCCAGCAGCCCGAGGACAGGGCCTGGAAACACCATATATTTT. Its translation: CASSPRTGPGNTIYF.

The V and J genes are TRBV5-1 and TRBJ1-1; D is ambiguous. Trimming shortened V by 3 bases and J by 3 bases, and 12 bases separated the two germline ends. Looked up from germline, CDR1 is SGHRS and CDR2 is YFSETQ. This CDR3 is built from 14 residues. For the CDR3, the DNA is TGCGCCAGCAGCTCTTTCGACACCTACACTGAAGCTTTCTTT. Residues: CASSSFDTYTEAFF.